The 32 T cell receptor beta chains in this list originate from one sample, sequenced in a study of monozygotic twins with inflammatory bowel disease. TCRdb re-called the 5' RACE reads and shows each CDR3 protein once, DNA omitted. Recorded for this sample: approximately 85,000 distinct CDR3 sequences. Sequencing used blood. These receptors were taken from a human donor with ulcerative colitis or Crohn's disease, or a healthy co-twin of an affected twin (not recorded which).

J is TRBJ1-2 and V is TRBV6-6; TCRdb names TRBD1, which stays unverified in the absence of DNA. The CDR3 is made up of 14 amino acids. Germline CDR1 and CDR2: MNHNY and SVGAGI (reference sequence). CDR3 in amino acids: CASSPGTATYGYTF.

The genes are TRBV10-3 and TRBJ2-1; TCRdb calls TRBD1, which cannot be checked without DNA. CDR1 and CDR2 from the germline V gene are ENHRY and SYGVKD. CDR3 size: 15 residues. CDR3 region: CAISEWQGVRNEQFF.

The V call is TRBV5-1, the J call TRBJ1-1; TCRdb names TRBD1, which stays unverified in the absence of DNA. The CDR3 contains 15 residues. The germline V gene has CDR1 SGHRS and CDR2 YFSETQ. CDR3 in amino acids: CASSPGRSLNTEAFF.

The V call is TRBV5-4, the J call TRBJ2-5; lacking DNA, the TRBD1 call made by TCRdb goes unchecked. CDR1 and CDR2 (germline): SGHNT, YYREEE (reference sequence). There are 14 residues in the CDR3. Here the CDR3 reads CASSLGQDQETQYF. Looking up the rest from reference TRBV5-4 and TRBJ2-5 gives the full variable domain: ETGVTQSPTHLIKTRGQQVTLRCSSQSGHNTVSWYQQALGQGPQFIFQYYREEENGRGNFPPRFSGLQFPNYSSELNVNALELDDSALYLCASSLGQDQETQYFGPGTRLLVL.

This chain joins TRBV20-1 and TRBJ1-1. Germline V gene lookup returns CDR1 DFQATT and CDR2 SNEGSKA (reference sequence). The CDR3 consists of 15 residues. The CDR3 here is CSARDLSHLNTEAFF.

J is TRBJ1-1 and V is TRBV5-1; TCRdb designates TRBD1, a call that cannot be tested without DNA. The CDR3 has 15 residues. Germline V lookup: CDR1 SGHRS, CDR2 YFSETQ. This CDR3 reads CASSLETGRNTEAFF.

The genes are TRBV6-2 or TRBV6-3 and TRBJ1-2. Germline values: CDR1 MNHEY, CDR2 SVGEGT. This CDR3 spans 14 amino acids. CDR3 loop: CASSYPQVDYGYIF.

The chain carries TRBV10-3 and TRBJ2-6; the D gene TCRdb calls, TRBD2, cannot be checked with no DNA. CDR3 size: 19 residues. The germline CDR1 and CDR2 sequences are ENHRY and SYGVKD. This CDR3 reads CAISEGLTGRRSGANVLTF.

The V and J genes are TRBV29-1 and TRBJ1-2; checking the TCRdb D call of TRBD1 is not possible without DNA. This CDR3 has 13 residues. Germline lookup yields CDR1 SQVTM and CDR2 ANQGSEA. The CDR3 is CSALTGKYYGYTF.

The chain carries TRBV5-5 and TRBJ1-3; TCRdb's D call, TRBD1, is unchecked because there is no DNA. This CDR3 is built from 15 residues. Germline CDR1 SGHKS, CDR2 YYEKEE (reference sequence). CDR3 protein: CASSPDSRGGNTIYF. Filled out from reference TRBV5-5 and TRBJ1-3, the complete variable domain reads DAGVTQSPTHLIKTRGQQVTLRCSPISGHKSVSWYQQVLGQGPQFIFQYYEKEERGRGNFPDRFSARQFPNYSSELNVNALLLGDSALYLCASSPDSRGGNTIYFGEGSWLTVV.

This chain connects TRBV7-9 to TRBJ1-2. The CDR3 length is 17 residues. Germline CDR1 reads SEHNR; CDR2 reads FQNEAQ (reference sequence). The CDR3 region is CASSSVRDLAINYGYTF.

The chain carries TRBV5-1 and TRBJ2-1; TCRdb names TRBD2, which stays unverified in the absence of DNA. Germline loops: CDR1 SGHRS, CDR2 YFSETQ. CDR3 length: 15 residues. CDR3 in amino acids: CASSRVGGSYNEQFF. Full variable domain (missing parts from reference TRBV5-1 and TRBJ2-1): KAGVTQTPRYLIKTRGQQVTLSCSPISGHRSVSWYQQTPGQGLQFLFEYFSETQRNKGNFPGRFSGRQFSNSRSEMNVSTLELGDSALYLCASSRVGGSYNEQFFGPGTRLTVL.

The V call is TRBV20-1, the J call TRBJ2-5. This CDR3 spans 11 amino acids. CDR1 is DFQATT, CDR2 SNEGSKA, per germline (reference sequence). CDR3 amino acids: CSVNLEGTQYF.

V usage is TRBV12-3 or TRBV12-4 and J usage is TRBJ1-4; TCRdb gives TRBD1 as the D gene, but with no DNA this cannot be confirmed. The CDR3 totals 22 residues. This CDR3 reads CASSLSRKTDRFILKPDEKLFF.

The chain recombines TRBV12-3 or TRBV12-4 with TRBJ1-1; TCRdb's assignment of TRBD1 cannot be checked, as there is no DNA. The CDR3 covers 14 residues. The CDR3 spells CASTMGGFNTEAFF.

This chain joins TRBV5-1 and TRBJ1-3. Germline V CDR1 and CDR2: SGHRS, YFSETQ. The length of the CDR3 is 15 residues. This CDR3 is CASSLRTGSGNTIYF.

The rearrangement joins TRBV7-9 to TRBJ2-1. Germline-derived CDR1 and CDR2 are SEHNR and FQNEAQ (reference sequence). The length of the CDR3 is 15 residues. The CDR3 reads CASSWIQPPHNEQFF.

This chain connects TRBV15 to TRBJ1-1; TCRdb calls TRBD1, which cannot be checked without DNA. This CDR3 is built from 13 residues. Germline-derived CDR1 and CDR2 are LNHNV and YYDKDF (reference sequence). The CDR3 loop is CATSSHRDTEAFF.

The CDR3 reads CASKSAGQGYGYTF. The chain links TRBV5-4 to TRBJ1-2; TCRdb reports TRBD1, a call that lacks DNA to check it against. The CDR3 extends over 14 amino acids. Germline V gene sequence: CDR1 SGHNT, CDR2 YYREEE (reference sequence).

The chain is built from TRBV3-1 and TRBJ1-1; TCRdb indicates TRBD1, and absent DNA this call remains unverified. Germline lookup yields CDR1 LGHDT and CDR2 YNNKEL (reference sequence). This CDR3 has 16 amino acids. The CDR3 loop is CASSQDWGGRNTEAFF.

CDR3 protein: CASSPRLAKNMQYF. The chain joins TRBV18 to TRBJ2-4. Germline lookup yields CDR1 KGHSH and CDR2 LQKENI. CDR3 size: 14 residues.

V gene TRBV4-1 combines with J gene TRBJ2-5; absent DNA, TCRdb's TRBD1 call cannot be checked. The germline V gene has CDR1 MGHRA and CDR2 YSYEKL. CDR3 length: 15 amino acids. The CDR3 loop reads CASSRSDTFQETQYF.

The chain couples TRBV20-1 to TRBJ2-5. The CDR3 contains 13 residues. Germline loops: CDR1 DFQATT, CDR2 SNEGSKA (reference sequence). Here the CDR3 reads CSARDGVQETQYF.

The rearrangement joins TRBV2 to TRBJ2-7; TCRdb reports TRBD1, a call that lacks DNA to check it against. CDR3 size: 13 residues. The germline gives CDR1 SNHLY, CDR2 FYNNEI. CDR3: CASSVLEGYEQYF.

V and J are TRBV15 and TRBJ2-7. The CDR3 has 13 amino acids. Germline lookup yields CDR1 LNHNV and CDR2 YYDKDF (reference sequence). The CDR3 protein is CATSPREGYEQYF. Drawing the rest from reference TRBV15 and TRBJ2-7, the complete variable domain is DAMVIQNPRYQVTQFGKPVTLSCSQTLNHNVMYWYQQKSSQAPKLLFHYYDKDFNNEADTPDNFQSRRPNTSFCFLDIRSPGLGDTAMYLCATSPREGYEQYFGPGTRLTVT.

This chain uses TRBV27 with TRBJ1-1; as DNA is missing, the TRBD1 call by TCRdb cannot be tested. The CDR3 extends over 13 amino acids. The V gene's germline CDR1 is MNHEY and CDR2 SMNVEV (reference sequence). CDR3: CASSYRGHTEAFF.

The chain employs TRBV20-1 and TRBJ1-5. The CDR3 totals 12 residues. Germline assignment: CDR1 DFQATT and CDR2 SNEGSKA (reference sequence). CDR3: CSATSGNQPQHF.

V is TRBV5-1 and J is TRBJ2-7; checking the TCRdb D call of TRBD1 is not possible without DNA. Germline loops: CDR1 SGHRS, CDR2 YFSETQ. The CDR3 sequence is 14 residues long. The CDR3 loop reads CASSLDWGGYEQYF.

This chain links TRBV5-1 with TRBJ2-1; TCRdb returns TRBD2, unconfirmable since there is no DNA. Germline V CDR1 and CDR2: SGHRS, YFSETQ. This CDR3 has 16 residues. This CDR3 is CASSNERGAVYNEQFF. The full variable domain, completed using reference TRBV5-1 and TRBJ2-1, is KAGVTQTPRYLIKTRGQQVTLSCSPISGHRSVSWYQQTPGQGLQFLFEYFSETQRNKGNFPGRFSGRQFSNSRSEMNVSTLELGDSALYLCASSNERGAVYNEQFFGPGTRLTVL.

This chain uses TRBV5-6 with TRBJ2-7. The CDR3 has 15 amino acids. Germline V gives CDR1 SGHDT, CDR2 YYEEEE. CDR3 residues: CASSGLASSSYEQYF.

The V and J genes are TRBV12-3 or TRBV12-4 and TRBJ2-1. The CDR3 length is 14 residues. CDR3 sequence: CASSLRGFSDEQFF.

The genes are TRBV12-3 or TRBV12-4 and TRBJ1-3. This CDR3 has 12 residues. This chain's CDR3 is CASSFGVDTIYF.